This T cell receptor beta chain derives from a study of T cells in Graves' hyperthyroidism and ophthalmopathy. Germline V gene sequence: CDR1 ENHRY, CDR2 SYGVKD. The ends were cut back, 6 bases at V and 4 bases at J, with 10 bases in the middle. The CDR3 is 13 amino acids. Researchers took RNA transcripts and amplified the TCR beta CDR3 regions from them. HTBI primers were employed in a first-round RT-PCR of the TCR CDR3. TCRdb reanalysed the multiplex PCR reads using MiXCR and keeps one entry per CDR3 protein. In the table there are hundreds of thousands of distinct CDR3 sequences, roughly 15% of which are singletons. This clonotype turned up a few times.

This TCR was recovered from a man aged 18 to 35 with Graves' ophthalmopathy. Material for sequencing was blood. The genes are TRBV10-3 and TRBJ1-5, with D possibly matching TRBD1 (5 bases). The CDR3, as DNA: TGTGCCATCAGCGGGACTCAAAATCAGCCCCAGCATTTT. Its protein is CAISGTQNQPQHF.